The 6 T cell receptor beta chains below all came from one sample that was sequenced in a study of blood T cell repertoires in COVID-19. Assay used: immunoSEQ multiplex PCR; TCRdb lists only in-frame clones, some missing. The sample contains about 80,000 clones, around nine tenths of which appear only once. Sequenced: peripheral blood. These TCRs come from a man younger than 40 with acute or convalescent COVID-19.

V is TRBV5-1 and J is TRBJ2-1; 7 bases map to TRBD2. The germline gives CDR1 SGHRS, CDR2 YFSETQ. The CDR3 totals 15 residues. Trimming took 0 bases from V and 6 from J; bases not matched to a gene: 6. For the CDR3, the DNA is TGCGCCAGCAGCTTGGTAGGGAGGGTACGCAATGAGCAGTTCTTC. Translated, it gives CASSLVGRVRNEQFF.

The rearrangement links TRBV18 to TRBJ2-1; 8 bases line up with TRBD2. The CDR3 sequence is 15 residues long. Germline CDR1 is KGHSH and CDR2 is LQKENI. The V gene end was trimmed by 6 bases and the J gene end by 6 bases; junction bases not matched to a gene: 10. The CDR3 loop is CASSPTSAASNEQFF. The CDR3 DNA reads TGTGCCAGCTCGCCGACTAGCGCCGCCTCCAATGAGCAGTTCTTC.

The V call is TRBV6-5, the J call TRBJ2-7; 8 bases agree with TRBD2. V dropped 6 bases and J dropped 9; count of bases not matched to a gene: 10. Germline CDR1 and CDR2: MNHEY and SVGAGI. The CDR3 is 13 amino acids. CDR3 in amino acids: CASSTSGRAVQYF. In nucleotides, the CDR3 is TGTGCCAGCAGCACCAGCGGGAGAGCGGTGCAGTACTTC.

The V gene is TRBV12-1, the J gene TRBJ2-2; the DNA was not used to check the table's D call, TRBD2. TRBV12-1 is listed as a pseudogene. The CDR3 spans 19 residues. The CDR3 DNA reads as TGTGCCAGCAGCTCCACCTCGACTAGCGGGAGGCATTACACCGGGGAGCTGTTTTTT. It is translated as CASSSTSTSGRHYTGELFF.

For the CDR3, the DNA is TGTGCCAGCAGTCAATCGACTAGTAACGAGCAGTACTTC. As protein: CASSQSTSNEQYF. This sequence joins TRBV28 and TRBJ2-7; tentative D call: TRBD2 (6 bases). The CDR3 is 13 residues long. V dropped 5 bases and J dropped 5 bases, with 13 bases sitting between them. Germline V gene sequence: CDR1 MDHEN, CDR2 SYDVKM.

This rearrangement joins TRBV30 to TRBJ1-1; D might be TRBD1 (6 bases). Germline CDR1 is GTSNPN and CDR2 is SVGIG (reference sequence). The germline V and J ends were trimmed by 3 bases and 3 bases, with 11 bases remaining between them. The CDR3 loop spans 13 amino acids. The CDR3, as DNA: TGTGCCTGGAGGGATCAGGGGTACACTGAAGCTTTCTTT. Its protein product is CAWRDQGYTEAFF.